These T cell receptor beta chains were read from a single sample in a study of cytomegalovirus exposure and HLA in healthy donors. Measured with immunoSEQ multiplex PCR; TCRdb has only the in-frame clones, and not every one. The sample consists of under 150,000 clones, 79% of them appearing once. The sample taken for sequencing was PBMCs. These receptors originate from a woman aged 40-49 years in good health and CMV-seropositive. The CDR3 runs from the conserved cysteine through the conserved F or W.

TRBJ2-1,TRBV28,CASRRGGSYNEQFF
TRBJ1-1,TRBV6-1,CASHIDRQGGTEAFF
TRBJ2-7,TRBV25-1,CASSELGGSYEQYF
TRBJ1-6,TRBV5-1,CASSLAGGSVSPLHF
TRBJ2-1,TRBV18,CASSEFFDSSSYNEQFF
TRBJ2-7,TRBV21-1,CASSKTEDRAKYEQYF
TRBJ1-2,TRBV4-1,CASSPQANYGYTF
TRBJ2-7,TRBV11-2,CASSRSGREQYF
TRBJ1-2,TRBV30,CAWTGLYGYTF
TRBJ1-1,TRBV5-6,CASSLVAGAFLNTEAFF
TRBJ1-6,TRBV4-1,CASSQGTGDNSPLHF
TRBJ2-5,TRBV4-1,CASSLFSTSESETQYF
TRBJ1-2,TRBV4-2,CASSTDTLNYGYTF
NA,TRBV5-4,CASSSPRDLTYEQYF
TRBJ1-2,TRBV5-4,CASSLEAAANYGYTF
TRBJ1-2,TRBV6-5,CASSYRGQGGGYTF
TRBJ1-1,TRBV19,CASSIAQYRGEAFF
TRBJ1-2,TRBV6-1,CASSATETYGYTF
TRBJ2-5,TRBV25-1,CASRAGLAGGLETQYF
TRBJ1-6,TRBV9,CASSGPGLQNSPLHF
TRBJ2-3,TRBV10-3,CAISDLLAGGPFWSTDTQYF
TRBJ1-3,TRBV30,CACKDRGNTIYF
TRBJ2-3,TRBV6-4,CASSIDGRAGDTQYF
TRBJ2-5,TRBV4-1,CASSQGGGGAGETQYF
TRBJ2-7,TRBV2,CASSGTRGGYEQYF
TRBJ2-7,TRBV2,CASSPGQGAYEQYF
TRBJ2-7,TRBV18,CASSPGRTYEQYF
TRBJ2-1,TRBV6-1,CASSRTREVNEQFF
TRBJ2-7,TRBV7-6,CASSFQGGTGASYEQYF
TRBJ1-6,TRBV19,CASSIRGASPLHF
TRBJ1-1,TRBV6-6,CASRSAGGAWTEAFF
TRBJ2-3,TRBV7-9,CSSSSYTRDLAGDTQYF
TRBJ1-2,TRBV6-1,CASSEAPLAGSSYTF
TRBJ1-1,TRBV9,CASSHGQGARGTEAFF
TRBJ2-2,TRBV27,CASSLQGTLNTGELFF
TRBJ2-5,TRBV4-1,CASSQDPTGGIETQYF
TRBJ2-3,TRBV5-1,CASSIGTYSTDTQYF
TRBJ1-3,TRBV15,CATSRDVTAGGPIYF